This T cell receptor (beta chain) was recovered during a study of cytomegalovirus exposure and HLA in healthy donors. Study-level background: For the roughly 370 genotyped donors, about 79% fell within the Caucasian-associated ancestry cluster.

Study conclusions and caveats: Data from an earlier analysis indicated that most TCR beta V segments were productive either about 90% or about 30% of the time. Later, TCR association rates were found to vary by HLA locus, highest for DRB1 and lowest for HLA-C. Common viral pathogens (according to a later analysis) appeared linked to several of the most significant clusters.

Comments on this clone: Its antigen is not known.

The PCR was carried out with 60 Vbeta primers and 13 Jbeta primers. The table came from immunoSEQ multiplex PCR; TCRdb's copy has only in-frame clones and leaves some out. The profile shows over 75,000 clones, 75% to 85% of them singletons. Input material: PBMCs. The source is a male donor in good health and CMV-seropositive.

The CDR3 region is CSVGDRGTVRTEAFF. The DNA for the CDR3 is TGCAGCGTTGGCGACAGGGGGACGGTAAGGACTGAAGCTTTCTTT. The chain links TRBV29-1 to TRBJ1-1; 9 nucleotides align to TRBD1. The CDR3 is made up of 15 amino acids. J gave up 5 bases and V 4 bases, and 11 bases lay outside the gene matches. CDR1 SQVTM and CDR2 ANQGSEA come from the germline V gene.